The 11 T cell receptor beta chains below come from one sample, sequenced in a study of T cell changes during pregnancy in multiple sclerosis. Data came from immunoSEQ multiplex PCR; TCRdb stores just in-frame clones and leaves some out. The data contain tens of thousands of clones, nearly 90% of them singletons. The sequences come from peripheral blood, collected in the first trimester of pregnancy. Every receptor here comes from a female donor with multiple sclerosis, enrolled in a pregnancy study.

The chain has TRBV2 and TRBJ2-7, with TRBD1 matching over 7 bases. V was clipped by 6 bases and J by 1 base; unmatched bases: 6. Germline V gives CDR1 SNHLY, CDR2 FYNNEI. The CDR3 contains 14 residues. CDR3 coding DNA: TGTGCCAGCAGAGTAGACAGGGAGTCCTACGAGCAGTACTTC. Translating gives CASRVDRESYEQYF.

This clone was detected ten times or more. The V and J genes are TRBV30 and TRBJ2-7; possibly TRBD1 for D (6 bases). Germline V lookup: CDR1 GTSNPN, CDR2 SVGIG (reference sequence). The CDR3 sequence is 13 residues long. Trimming removed 5 bases from V and 7 bases from J, with 18 bases in between. DNA for the CDR3: TGTGCCTGGGTAGACAGGCGAACCGGGGAGCAGTACTTC. Translation gives CAWVDRRTGEQYF.

This clone has only a few counts. The rearrangement links TRBV30 to TRBJ1-1; perhaps TRBD1 as D (5 bases). V lost 4 bases and J lost 0, with 12 bases in between. Germline V lookup: CDR1 GTSNPN, CDR2 SVGIG (reference sequence). This CDR3 region has 14 residues. The CDR3 here is CAWISTGMNTEAFF. CDR3 bases: TGTGCCTGGATCTCTACAGGTATGAACACTGAAGCTTTCTTT.

This clone was observed once. V and J are TRBV10-3 and TRBJ2-1; 7 positions match TRBD2. The junction had 7 bases not matched to a gene; V was cut back by 4 bases and J by 4 bases. The CDR3 loop spans 15 amino acids. Germline V gene data show CDR1 as ENHRY and CDR2 as SYGVKD. CDR3 coding DNA: TGTGCCATCAGTGGACTAGCCCTCGGTTACAATGAGCAGTTCTTC. Amino acids: CAISGLALGYNEQFF.

The chain recombines TRBV5-4 with TRBJ1-1, with a possible D match to TRBD1 (6 bases). Trimming took off 4 bases at V and 1 base at J, with 11 bases between the two ends. There are 14 residues in the CDR3. In germline, CDR1 is SGHNT, CDR2 YYREEE (reference sequence). CDR3 sequence (DNA): TGTGCCAGCAGCCCCAGGGGTGAGAACACTGAAGCTTTCTTT. This encodes CASSPRGENTEAFF. The entire variable domain, with the rest obtained from reference TRBV5-4 and TRBJ1-1, is as follows: ETGVTQSPTHLIKTRGQQVTLRCSSQSGHNTVSWYQQALGQGPQFIFQYYREEENGRGNFPPRFSGLQFPNYSSELNVNALELDDSALYLCASSPRGENTEAFFGQGTRLTVV.

The chain couples TRBV28 to TRBJ1-2, with a weak D call TRBD1 (6 bases). Germline V gives CDR1 MDHEN, CDR2 SYDVKM. The V gene lost 3 bases and the J gene lost 12 bases, with 23 bases spanning the gap. CDR3 length equals 15 residues. The DNA for the CDR3 is TGTGCCAGCAGTTTTCAGCAGGGGCCCTCTGGAGTTGACACCTTC. Amino acids: CASSFQQGPSGVDTF.

This chain links TRBV11-2 with TRBJ1-5; D unresolved. Germline assignment: CDR1 SGHAT and CDR2 FQNNGV. The CDR3 is made up of 14 amino acids. Trimming pared 4 bases from V and 0 bases from J, leaving 7 bases between. The CDR3 nucleotides are TGTGCCAGCAGCTCAGATTATAGCAATCAGCCCCAGCATTTT. This codes for CASSSDYSNQPQHF.

The genes are TRBV6-1 and TRBJ1-5; 7 bases fit TRBD1. The germline V gene has CDR1 MNHNS and CDR2 SASEGT. This CDR3 is built from 15 residues. The junction had 7 bases not matched to a gene; V was cut back by 5 bases and J by 3 bases. In DNA form, the CDR3 reads TGTGCCAGCAGTCCCCCGGGACAGAACAATCAGCCCCAGCATTTT. It codes for CASSPPGQNNQPQHF.

The V call is TRBV5-6, the J call TRBJ1-3, with TRBD1 as a possible D gene (5 bases). V was shortened by 3 bases and J by 0 bases, with 13 bases between the two germline ends. Germline V gene lookup returns CDR1 SGHDT and CDR2 YYEEEE. There are 16 residues in the CDR3. The CDR3 region is CASSCLQDLSGNTIYF. CDR3 in DNA: TGTGCCAGCAGCTGTTTACAGGATCTCTCTGGAAACACCATATATTTT.

V is TRBV6-1 and J is TRBJ2-1; tentative D call: TRBD2 (5 bases). The germline V and J ends were trimmed by 8 bases and 10 bases, with 15 bases remaining between them. Germline loops: CDR1 MNHNS, CDR2 SASEGT. CDR3 length equals 12 residues. The CDR3: CASGLDNEEQFF. The CDR3, as DNA: TGTGCCAGCGGACTCGACAACGAAGAGCAGTTCTTC.

V and J are TRBV19 and TRBJ1-1; TRBD1 might be the D (5 bases). Trimming shortened V by 5 bases and J by 4 bases, and 11 bases separated the two germline ends. The CDR3 runs 13 residues. Germline V gene data show CDR1 as LNHDA and CDR2 as SQIVND (reference sequence). The CDR3 loop reads CASSPGSSTEAFF. DNA of the CDR3: TGTGCCAGTAGTCCAGGGTCGAGCACTGAAGCTTTCTTT.